This TCR beta chain was identified during a study of blood T cell repertoires in COVID-19. Across the study: Acute and convalescent COVID-19 specimens originated in the United States, Italy and Spain.

The CDR3 extends over 15 amino acids. CDR1 SGHTA and CDR2 FQGTGA come from the germline V gene. Germline trimming cut 5 bases from V and 8 bases from J; bases unmatched to any gene: 8. Per the authors' pipeline: Researchers report that nucleated cell counts were estimated from reference gene primer amplification. Measured with immunoSEQ multiplex PCR; TCRdb has only the in-frame clones, and not every one. V, J and clone size were drawn from that table, and D and trimming were deduced from the DNA. The sample records roughly 700,000 clones, about nine tenths being singletons. This chain connects TRBV7-3 to TRBJ2-1, with 11 bases aligning to TRBD1. The material sequenced was peripheral blood. This TCR was sampled from a woman under 30 with acute or convalescent COVID-19. CDR3 DNA sequence: TGTGCCAGCAGCCACGGACAGGGGGCGGCGGATGAGCAGTTCTTC. Protein: CASSHGQGAADEQFF.